This is a list of T cell receptor beta chains from one sample in a study of technical replicates of blood from several donors. Sequenced by immunoSEQ multiplex PCR; TCRdb stores in-frame clones only, minus some. The sample records 95,000 to 100,000 clones, approximately 96% being singletons. What was sequenced was T cells isolated from PBMCs. The receptors originated from a human donor in good health. Each CDR3 is given with its conserved first and last residue. The order of the fields is V gene, clone size, D gene, J gene, CDR3 protein, CDR3 DNA. D genes are given only for firm matches. Clone size is shown for a subset of rows, as once, few, many or a class of expanded clone.

TRBV28,once,TRBD2,TRBJ2-3,CASSLGPGLAGGSTDTQYF,TGTGCCAGCAGTTTGGGCCCGGGACTAGCGGGAGGGAGCACAGATACGCAGTATTTT
TRBV5-8,NA,NA,TRBJ1-5,CASSSQGGNQPQHF,TGTGCCAGCAGCTCCCAGGGTGGCAATCAGCCCCAGCATTTT
TRBV13,NA,NA,TRBJ2-7,CASSLGAGKVTYEQYF,TGTGCCAGCAGCTTAGGGGCAGGGAAAGTAACCTACGAGCAGTACTTC
TRBV30,NA,NA,TRBJ1-5,CAWSVAGSNQPQHF,TGTGCCTGGAGTGTAGCGGGGTCCAACCAGCCCCAGCATTTT
TRBV7-9,NA,NA,TRBJ2-5,CASSFGEETQYF,TGTGCCAGCAGCTTTGGGGAGGAGACCCAGTACTTC
TRBV5-1,NA,NA,TRBJ1-5,CASSLTGWDQPQHF,TGCGCCAGCAGCTTGACAGGGTGGGATCAGCCCCAGCATTTT
TRBV27,NA,NA,TRBJ2-1,CASSFSWRTYNEQFF,TGTGCCAGCAGTTTCTCTTGGAGAACCTACAATGAGCAGTTCTTC
TRBV5-1,NA,NA,TRBJ2-4,CASSLGGTKNIQYF,TGCGCCAGCAGCTTGGGAGGTACTAAAAACATTCAGTACTTC
TRBV28,once,NA,TRBJ1-2,CASSSGQDYGYTF,TGTGCCAGCAGTTCGGGACAAGACTATGGCTACACCTTC
TRBV2,NA,TRBD2,TRBJ2-1,CASSSSGSHYNEQFF,TGTGCCAGCAGTTCTAGCGGGAGCCACTACAATGAGCAGTTCTTC
TRBV11-2,NA,TRBD1,TRBJ2-7,CASSSSRDRGGQYF,TGTGCCAGCAGCTCCAGCCGGGACAGGGGTGGGCAGTACTTC
TRBV6-1,NA,TRBD2,TRBJ2-7,CASSDVLGSLLAGLSHF,TGTGCCAGCAGTGATGTTTTAGGATCATTACTAGCGGGTCTTTCGCACTTC
TRBV28,NA,TRBD1,TRBJ2-7,CASNSGTGVEQYF,TGTGCCAGCAACTCCGGGACAGGGGTCGAGCAGTACTTC
TRBV27,NA,NA,TRBJ1-2,CASSATGGEIGYTF,TGTGCCAGCAGTGCGACAGGTGGCGAGATTGGCTACACCTTC
TRBV7-3,NA,NA,TRBJ1-1,CASSSTMNTEAFF,TGTGCCAGCAGCTCCACAATGAACACTGAAGCTTTCTTT
TRBV28,NA,NA,TRBJ2-1,CASTLGNEQFF,TGTGCCAGCACCCTCGGCAATGAGCAGTTCTTC
TRBV5-1,NA,NA,TRBJ2-7,CASTPRGAADSGEQYF,TGCGCCAGCACTCCCCGGGGGGCGGCCGACTCGGGGGAGCAGTACTTC
TRBV19,NA,NA,TRBJ1-1,CASVFQGTNTEAFF,TGTGCCAGCGTCTTCCAGGGAACGAACACTGAAGCTTTCTTT
TRBV11-3,NA,TRBD1,TRBJ2-1,CASSTRDRKDPYNEQFF,TGTGCCAGCAGCACCCGGGACAGAAAGGATCCTTACAATGAGCAGTTCTTC
TRBV5-4,NA,NA,TRBJ2-3,CASSSDSGDTQYF,TGTGCCAGCAGCTCGGACAGTGGAGATACGCAGTATTTT
TRBV13,NA,NA,TRBJ2-1,CASSYGSSYNEQFF,TGTGCCAGCAGTTACGGGAGCTCCTACAATGAGCAGTTCTTC
TRBV14,NA,TRBD1,TRBJ1-6,CASSPGQRSSYNSPLHF,TGTGCCAGCAGCCCGGGACAGAGGAGCTCCTATAATTCACCCCTCCACTTT
TRBV6-6,NA,NA,TRBJ1-2,CASSYDRNYGYTF,TGTGCCAGCAGTTACGACAGAAACTATGGCTACACCTTC
TRBV27,NA,NA,TRBJ2-3,CASIADTQYF,TGTGCCAGCATAGCAGATACGCAGTATTTT
TRBV7-3,NA,TRBD2,TRBJ2-2,CASSTNGGSPTGELFF,TGTGCCAGCAGCACAAACGGGGGGAGTCCGACCGGGGAGCTGTTTTTT
TRBV4-1,NA,NA,TRBJ2-1,CASSQIAGLRGNEQFF,TGCGCCAGCAGCCAAATAGCGGGCCTTAGGGGGAATGAGCAGTTCTTC
TRBV14,NA,NA,TRBJ1-1,CASSPGGSTEAFF,TGTGCCAGCAGCCCCGGAGGTAGCACTGAAGCTTTCTTT
TRBV7-2,NA,NA,TRBJ1-1,CASSLGPRGNTEAFF,TGTGCCAGCAGCTTAGGCCCCAGGGGGAACACTGAAGCTTTCTTT
TRBV4-2,NA,TRBD2,TRBJ2-7,CASSYGLAGAGNEQYF,TGTGCCAGCAGCTACGGACTAGCGGGGGCCGGGAACGAGCAGTACTTC
TRBV4-1,NA,NA,TRBJ2-3,CASSPFPPGLITDTQYF,TGCGCCAGCAGTCCTTTTCCCCCGGGACTCATCACAGATACGCAGTATTTT
TRBV5-4,NA,TRBD2,TRBJ2-3,CASSFGGRVTDTQYF,TGTGCCAGCAGCTTTGGAGGGAGGGTCACAGATACGCAGTATTTT
TRBV7-9,NA,TRBD1,TRBJ2-7,CASSAGMSDRSSYEQYF,TGTGCCAGCAGCGCCGGGATGTCGGACAGGAGCTCCTACGAGCAGTACTTC
TRBV5-1,once,TRBD1,TRBJ2-5,CASSLGQEETQYF,TGCGCCAGCAGCCTGGGACAGGAAGAGACCCAGTACTTC
TRBV29-1,NA,NA,TRBJ2-7,CSVEVALSGGEQYF,TGCAGCGTTGAAGTTGCTCTCTCTGGCGGCGAGCAGTACTTC
TRBV25-1,NA,NA,TRBJ1-4,CASSEWSDFGEKLFF,TGTGCCAGCAGTGAATGGTCGGACTTTGGCGAAAAACTGTTTTTT
TRBV7-2,NA,NA,TRBJ1-1,CASSISRNTEAFF,TGTGCCAGCAGCATCTCTAGGAACACTGAAGCTTTCTTT
TRBV5-1,NA,NA,TRBJ1-1,CASSVVPEGVGWTEAFF,TGCGCCAGCAGTGTTGTCCCAGAGGGGGTCGGTTGGACTGAAGCTTTCTTT
TRBV13,NA,NA,TRBJ2-7,CASRLGPIAYEQYF,TGTGCCAGCAGACTAGGCCCGATAGCCTACGAGCAGTACTTC
TRBV5-4,NA,NA,TRBJ2-2,CASSLAGGAGELFF,TGTGCCAGCAGCTTGGCTGGCGGGGCCGGGGAGCTGTTTTTT
TRBV19,NA,NA,TRBJ1-5,CASTPGGRSNQPQHF,TGTGCCAGTACCCCCGGGGGGCGGAGCAATCAGCCCCAGCATTTT
TRBV7-6,NA,TRBD2,TRBJ2-3,CASSRSGASTDTQYF,TGTGCCAGCAGTCGTAGCGGGGCCAGCACAGATACGCAGTATTTT
TRBV5-1,NA,TRBD2,TRBJ2-7,CASTVGGTSGYPAYEQYF,TGCGCCAGCACAGTTGGGGGGACTAGCGGCTACCCCGCCTACGAGCAGTACTTC
TRBV5-1,NA,NA,TRBJ2-2,CASTSGGRTGELFF,TGCGCCAGCACCTCAGGGGGGCGGACTGGGGAGCTGTTTTTT
TRBV7-9,NA,NA,TRBJ1-1,CASSLQNTEAFF,TGTGCCAGCAGCTTACAGAACACTGAAGCTTTCTTT
TRBV2,NA,NA,TRBJ2-1,CASSGAHYNEQFF,TGTGCCAGCAGTGGAGCCCACTACAATGAGCAGTTCTTC
TRBV28,NA,NA,TRBJ2-7,CASRGQVRYEQYF,TGTGCCAGCAGGGGCCAGGTCCGCTACGAGCAGTACTTC
TRBV11-2,NA,TRBD2,TRBJ2-1,CASSLAPGLNNEQFF,TGTGCCAGCAGCCTCGCCCCGGGACTAAACAATGAGCAGTTCTTC